Listed below are T cell receptor beta chains from one sample, sequenced in a study of T cell responses to AZD1222 COVID-19 vaccine. Here immunoSEQ multiplex PCR was the method, and the copy in TCRdb shows in-frame clones only, minus some. The repertoire holds about 140,000 clones, with roughly 92% as singletons. The source material was peripheral blood, sampled on day 0 of AZD1222 vaccination. Source of these receptors: an adult in good health. Each CDR3 is given with its conserved first and last residue. Each record gives: clone size, D gene, J gene, V gene, CDR3 DNA, CDR3 protein. A D gene is named only where the DNA matches it firmly. Clone size, where shown, is once, few, many, or a class for clones that have expanded.

. | TRBD1 | TRBJ1-4 | TRBV6-5 | TGTGCCAGCAGTTCCGCCTCGACAGGGGGAGTTGAAAAACTGTTTTTT | CASSSASTGGVEKLFF
. | TRBD1 | TRBJ2-3 | TRBV5-4 | TGTGCCAGCAGACCATCCTTTCGACAGGGTACAGATACGCAGTATTTT | CASRPSFRQGTDTQYF
. | . | TRBJ2-1 | TRBV9 | TGTGCCAGCAGCGTAGAGTGGGCGCGAGGAAAGTCTGAGCAGTTCTTC | CASSVEWARGKSEQFF
. | TRBD2 | TRBJ2-7 | TRBV5-4 | TGTGCCAGCAGCCCGGGACTAGAACCCCACGAGCAGTACTTC | CASSPGLEPHEQYF
. | . | TRBJ1-2 | TRBV4-1 | TGCGCCAGCAGCCCCAGTGTACAGAATAACTATGGCTACACCTTC | CASSPSVQNNYGYTF
. | TRBD2 | TRBJ2-5 | TRBV12-5 | TGTGCTAGTGACATCCCGGGGACCGCTCGGTCCGGACTAGAAGAGACCCAGTACTTC | CASDIPGTARSGLEETQYF
. | . | TRBJ2-7 | TRBV5-1 | TGCGCCAGCAGCTTTGACAGACGCGAGCAGTACTTC | CASSFDRREQYF
. | . | TRBJ1-2 | TRBV5-1 | TGCGCCAGCAGGGACCGGCTCACTAAAGAGGTTGGCTACACCTTC | CASRDRLTKEVGYTF
. | . | TRBJ1-5 | TRBV12-3/TRBV12-4 | TGTGCCAGCAGAACCCAGAGGCAGCCCCAGCATTTT | CASRTQRQPQHF
once | . | TRBJ1-2 | TRBV7-9 | TGTGCCAGCAGCCCCCGGGCGGACGTTGCTGGCTACACCTTC | CASSPRADVAGYTF
. | . | TRBJ2-7 | TRBV4-1 | TGCGCCAGCAGCCATCAAGCTAGCGCCTCCTACGAGCAGTACTTC | CASSHQASASYEQYF
. | . | TRBJ1-1 | TRBV6-5 | TGTGCCAGCAGTTACAGCTCGGCAGGGGCGACCACTGAAGCTTTCTTT | CASSYSSAGATTEAFF
. | . | TRBJ2-2 | TRBV5-4 | TGTGCCAGCAGCTTTCCCTCCTTTAGTACCGGGGAGCTGTTTTTT | CASSFPSFSTGELFF
. | TRBD1 | TRBJ1-5 | TRBV19 | TGTGCCAGTACCAACCGGGACAGGGGTTATCAGCCCCAGCATTTT | CASTNRDRGYQPQHF
. | . | TRBJ1-2 | TRBV2 | TGTGCCAGCAACGTCGCGGGTGGCTACACCTTC | CASNVAGGYTF
. | TRBD1 | TRBJ1-3 | TRBV4-1 | TGCGCCAGCAGCCAAGGCCCGATCTCAACCCTATGGACAGGGGGCTCTGGAAACACCATATATTTT | CASSQGPISTLWTGGSGNTIYF
. | . | TRBJ2-2 | TRBV29-1 | TGCAGCGTTGAAGGTTATGGACAGCCAACCGGGGAGCTGTTTTTT | CSVEGYGQPTGELFF
. | TRBD1 | TRBJ1-1 | TRBV28 | TGTGCCAGCTTCGGGACAGGGCGGAGGAACACTGAAGCTTTCTTT | CASFGTGRRNTEAFF
. | TRBD1 | TRBJ1-1 | TRBV5-1 | TGCGCCAGCAGCGCCGGACAGGGACCGACTAAAGCTTTCTTT | CASSAGQGPTKAFF
. | TRBD1 | TRBJ2-7 | TRBV6-5 | TGTGCCAGCAGTAGGGCAGGACAGGGGGCCTACGAGCAGTACTTC | CASSRAGQGAYEQYF
. | . | TRBJ2-4 | TRBV7-2 | TGTGCCAGCAGCTCACGGGTGTCGAGGGTGAACATTCAGTACTTC | CASSSRVSRVNIQYF
. | TRBD1 | TRBJ2-1 | TRBV5-6 | TGTGCCAGCAGCTCCGACAGGGAGCCGGTAATAAATGAGCAGTTCTTC | CASSSDREPVINEQFF
once | . | TRBJ2-2 | TRBV29-1 | TGCAGCGTTGAAGTCGGTCAGGCGAACACCGGGGAGCTGTTTTTT | CSVEVGQANTGELFF
. | . | TRBJ1-1 | TRBV24-1 | TGTGCCACCAAAGGAGGGGGGGACACTGAAGCTTTCTTT | CATKGGGDTEAFF
. | TRBD1 | TRBJ2-7 | TRBV11-2 | TGTGCCAGCAGCTTAAGTGGGACAGGGGCCTACGAGCAGTACTTC | CASSLSGTGAYEQYF
. | . | TRBJ2-3 | TRBV7-8 | TGTGCCAGCAGCCCTACCTTGAGGGGGTTGACAGATACGCAGTATTTT | CASSPTLRGLTDTQYF
. | . | TRBJ1-1 | TRBV29-1 | TGCAGCGTTGAAGATCGGGACGGTGCTGAAGCTTTCTTT | CSVEDRDGAEAFF
. | TRBD2 | TRBJ2-5 | TRBV3-1/TRBV3-2 | TGTGCCAGCAGCCAAGATTCTTTTAGTCTGCGGGAGAACCAAGAGACCCAGTACTTC | CASSQDSFSLRENQETQYF
few | . | TRBJ1-1 | TRBV29-1 | TGCAGCGTTGAAGATCGGGCCGGGAACACTGAAGCTTTCTTT | CSVEDRAGNTEAFF
. | TRBD2 | TRBJ2-4 | TRBV5-1 | TGCGCCAGCAGCAGAACTAGCGGGCCTGCCAAAAACATTCAGTACTTC | CASSRTSGPAKNIQYF
once | TRBD1 | TRBJ1-6 | TRBV7-8 | TGTGCCAGCAGCCTCGACAGGGGAAAAACGTCACCCCTCCACTTT | CASSLDRGKTSPLHF
. | TRBD1 | TRBJ2-7 | TRBV10-1 | TGCGCCAGCAGTGAGTCCGGGACAGGGTTGTACGAGCAGTACTTC | CASSESGTGLYEQYF
. | TRBD1 | TRBJ2-7 | TRBV4-1 | TGCGCCAGCAGCCAAGAAGGGACAGGGGGATCGGAGCAGTACTTC | CASSQEGTGGSEQYF
. | . | TRBJ1-2 | TRBV19 | TGTGCCAGTAGTACCTTTCCGGCGGGGGCTTCGGCTAACTATGGCTACACCTTC | CASSTFPAGASANYGYTF
. | . | TRBJ2-3 | TRBV2 | TGTGCCAGCAGTGTTCCCAACGATGGGGATACGCAGTATTTT | CASSVPNDGDTQYF
. | TRBD2 | TRBJ2-7 | TRBV27 | TGTGCCAGCCCACAGCCCACTAGCGGGTTCTACGAGCAGTACTTC | CASPQPTSGFYEQYF
. | TRBD1 | TRBJ2-1 | TRBV2 | TGTGCCAGCAGTCCCGGTGGACAGGCCTACAATGAGCAGTTCTTC | CASSPGGQAYNEQFF